The 30 T cell receptor beta chains below all came from one sample that was sequenced in a study of beta chain features in type 1 diabetes. General study findings and limits: For Type 1 diabetes patients, all four CD4+ subsets carried TCRB CDR3s that were moderately but significantly shorter.

Antigens for these TCRs are unknown. As every portion of the isolated RNA was reverse transcribed, the sequencing read expressed TCRB transcripts. Profiling relied on immunoSEQ multiplex PCR, and the TCRdb table lists in-frame clones only, not all of them. This repertoire shows a few hundred thousand clones, approximately 24% found once; its top ten account for 0.012%. Sequenced material: naive CD4+ T cells from blood. The receptors come from a woman aged 30 to 39 with type 1 diabetes.

This clone was detected a few times. Other DNA sequences in this specimen translate into the identical CDR3. The chain couples TRBV29-1 to TRBJ2-2, with 9 bases that match TRBD1. The V gene end was trimmed by 6 bases and the J gene end by 7 bases; junction bases not matched to a gene: 6. The CDR3 runs to 13 residues. Germline loops: CDR1 SQVTM, CDR2 ANQGSEA. The chain's CDR3 is CSVKQGAGGELFF. In DNA, the CDR3 is TGCAGCGTGAAACAGGGGGCTGGCGGGGAGCTGTTTTTT.

This rearrangement joins TRBV10-3 to TRBJ2-3; TRBD2 matches at 11 bases. The CDR3 has 16 residues. Germline V gene lookup returns CDR1 ENHRY and CDR2 SYGVKD. V was clipped by 3 bases and J by 0 bases; unmatched bases: 2. DNA for the CDR3: TGTGCCATCAGTGACCGGACTAGCGGGAGCACAGATACGCAGTATTTT. This sequence encodes CAISDRTSGSTDTQYF.

The J gene is TRBJ1-1, the V gene TRBV15; D gene ambiguous. The germline gives CDR1 LNHNV, CDR2 YYDKDF (reference sequence). This CDR3 contains 14 residues. With 8 bases removed from V and 0 bases from J, the gap between germline ends came to 13 bases. CDR3 region: CATSGWEMNTEAFF. The CDR3 DNA reads TGTGCCACCTCTGGATGGGAGATGAACACTGAAGCTTTCTTT. The whole variable domain, filled in from reference TRBV15 and TRBJ1-1, reads DAMVIQNPRYQVTQFGKPVTLSCSQTLNHNVMYWYQQKSSQAPKLLFHYYDKDFNNEADTPDNFQSRRPNTSFCFLDIRSPGLGDTAMYLCATSGWEMNTEAFFGQGTRLTVV.

V and J are TRBV4-2 and TRBJ2-7; perhaps TRBD2 as D (5 bases). The CDR3 totals 14 residues. Germline CDR1 is LGHNA and CDR2 is YNFKEQ. With 1 base removed from V and 4 bases from J, the gap between germline ends came to 11 bases. The CDR3 DNA is TGTGCCAGCAGCCAAGTTCTGGACTCGTACGAGCAGTACTTC. This gives the protein CASSQVLDSYEQYF.

This clone was observed a few times. The chain combines TRBV5-1 with TRBJ2-1, with TRBD2 identical over 9 bases. The CDR3 sequence is 17 residues long. With 0 bases clipped from V and 0 bases from J, the junction kept 4 bases outside the gene matches. Per the germline V gene, CDR1 is SGHRS and CDR2 is YFSETQ. CDR3 bases: TGCGCCAGCAGCTTGGCGGCTAGCGGGAACTCCTACAATGAGCAGTTCTTC. Translation: CASSLAASGNSYNEQFF.

The genes are TRBV5-1 and TRBJ2-1; D is ambiguous. This CDR3 spans 15 amino acids. Between the trimmed V and J ends, which lost 0 bases and 6 bases, there was a span of 13 bases. Germline CDR1 reads SGHRS; CDR2 reads YFSETQ. The CDR3 DNA reads TGCGCCAGCAGCTTGGACACCCCCCGTTCCAATGAGCAGTTCTTC. Translated: CASSLDTPRSNEQFF. The whole variable domain, filled in from reference TRBV5-1 and TRBJ2-1, reads KAGVTQTPRYLIKTRGQQVTLSCSPISGHRSVSWYQQTPGQGLQFLFEYFSETQRNKGNFPGRFSGRQFSNSRSEMNVSTLELGDSALYLCASSLDTPRSNEQFFGPGTRLTVL.

This clone was found a few times. The rearrangement links TRBV2 to TRBJ2-5, with D unresolved. The CDR3 totals 14 residues. Germline CDR1 reads SNHLY; CDR2 reads FYNNEI. V lost 9 bases to trimming and J lost 4 bases, with 18 bases between them. The CDR3 region is CASSPDSKRETQYF. The CDR3 DNA reads TGTGCCAGTAGTCCCGACTCAAAGAGAGAGACCCAGTACTTC.

The V and J genes are TRBV27 and TRBJ1-1; D is unresolved. The CDR3 totals 11 residues. Germline V lookup: CDR1 MNHEY, CDR2 SMNVEV (reference sequence). Trimming cost V 10 bases and J 2 bases, with 8 bases left between them. CDR3: CATQTNTEAFF. CDR3 nucleotides: TGTGCCACCCAAACAAACACTGAAGCTTTCTTT.

This clone has just a few counts. Here the CDR3 reads CASSEGEGYEQYF. CDR3 sequence (DNA): TGTGCCAGCAGTGAAGGAGAGGGCTACGAGCAGTACTTC. This chain connects TRBV25-1 to TRBJ2-7, with TRBD2 as a possible D gene (5 bases). This CDR3 contains 13 residues. Germline lookup yields CDR1 MGHDK and CDR2 SYGVNS. V shed 2 bases and J shed 3 bases, with 8 bases lying between them.

This clone was seen a few times. V usage is TRBV23-1 and J usage is TRBJ2-1, with unresolved D. TRBV23-1 is noted as an ORF with a role that remains uncertain. The CDR3 contains 18 residues. V gave up 2 bases and J gave up 1 base, with 18 bases separating them. CDR3: CASSQVGLRSSSYNEQFF. CDR3 coding DNA: TGCGCCAGCAGTCAAGTGGGTCTTAGATCTAGTTCCTACAATGAGCAGTTCTTC.

V is TRBV10-3 and J is TRBJ2-5, with D unclear. V lost 3 bases and J 2 bases, leaving 7 bases between the germline ends. Germline CDR1 and CDR2: ENHRY and SYGVKD. The CDR3 length is 13 residues. CDR3 sequence reads: CAISDGRQETQYF. CDR3 nucleotide sequence: TGTGCCATCAGTGATGGCAGACAAGAGACCCAGTACTTC.

This clone was observed a few times. J is TRBJ2-2 and V is TRBV4-2; 7 bases fit TRBD2. The length of the CDR3 is 17 residues. Unmatched junction bases numbered 5, after V lost 1 base and J lost 0 bases. CDR1 is LGHNA, CDR2 YNFKEQ, per germline. The CDR3 DNA reads as TGTGCCAGCAGCCAAGTCCAACTAGCGACGAACACCGGGGAGCTGTTTTTT. This sequence encodes CASSQVQLATNTGELFF.

This clone was observed a handful of times. The chain has TRBV4-1 and TRBJ2-3; TRBD1 agrees at 7 bases. CDR1 MGHRA and CDR2 YSYEKL come from the germline V gene. The CDR3 has 15 amino acids. V lost 2 bases to trimming and J lost 5 bases; unmatched junction nucleotides: 7. The CDR3 spells CASSQLGQLGDTQYF. The DNA for the CDR3 is TGCGCCAGCAGCCAACTGGGACAGCTGGGAGATACGCAGTATTTT.

This chain links TRBV28 with TRBJ2-1; 10 nucleotides align to TRBD2. CDR1 is MDHEN and CDR2 is SYDVKM in the germline V gene. V trimming: 6 bases; J trimming: 8 bases; junction bases outside the gene matches: 7. There are 14 residues in the CDR3. The CDR3 bases are TGTGCCAGCAGCCAGAGCGGGAGGGCCGATGAGCAGTTCTTC. Protein product: CASSQSGRADEQFF.

This clone has more than one count but fewer than ten. The V call is TRBV30, the J call TRBJ1-3, with D tentatively TRBD1 (5 bases). The germline CDR1 and CDR2 sequences are GTSNPN and SVGIG (reference sequence). The CDR3 covers 16 residues. V was shortened by 0 bases and J by 3 bases, with 15 bases between the two germline ends. CDR3: CAWSVRSGNYGNTIYF. CDR3 nucleotide sequence: TGTGCCTGGAGTGTGAGGTCAGGGAATTATGGAAACACCATATATTTT.

This clone was seen a few times. The V call is TRBV7-3, the J call TRBJ2-1, with 11 positions matching TRBD2. In germline, CDR1 is SGHTA, CDR2 FQGTGA. This CDR3 is built from 16 residues. The J segment lost 5 bases and the V segment lost 5 bases, leaving 8 bases of the junction unmatched. The CDR3 loop is CASSPKGLAGNNEQFF. The CDR3 region has the DNA TGTGCCAGCAGCCCGAAAGGACTAGCGGGTAACAATGAGCAGTTCTTC.

The rearrangement links TRBV7-9 to TRBJ2-6; D is undetermined. Trimming removed 9 bases at V and 0 bases at J, with 9 bases between. Germline V lookup: CDR1 SEHNR, CDR2 FQNEAQ (reference sequence). The CDR3 spans 14 residues. Written as DNA, the CDR3 is TGTGCCAGTCTATTTTACTCTGGGGCCAACGTCCTGACTTTC. Its translation: CASLFYSGANVLTF.

The sample holds a few counts of this clone. The rearrangement links TRBV7-3 to TRBJ2-3; 7 bases are a match to TRBD1. This CDR3 spans 14 amino acids. Germline assignment: CDR1 SGHTA and CDR2 FQGTGA. V was pared by 2 bases and J by 5 bases, with 4 bases of the junction left unmatched. In DNA, the CDR3 is TGTGCCAGCAGCTTAGACAGGGTTGGAGATACGCAGTATTTT. Translated, it gives CASSLDRVGDTQYF.

This clone was recorded a few times. Other DNA sequences in the sample encode the same CDR3. The chain couples TRBV30 to TRBJ1-2, with TRBD1 as a possible D gene (5 bases). Germline values: CDR1 GTSNPN, CDR2 SVGIG (reference sequence). Trimming took 0 bases from V and 7 from J, leaving 6 bases between them. CDR3 size: 11 residues. CDR3 region: CAWSVQGGYTF. The CDR3 DNA sequence: TGTGCCTGGAGTGTTCAGGGTGGCTACACCTTC.

The chain links TRBV11-2 to TRBJ2-1, with D possibly matching TRBD2 (6 bases). Germline CDR1 SGHAT, CDR2 FQNNGV. The CDR3 totals 14 residues. With 3 bases removed from V and 7 bases from J, the gap between germline ends came to 13 bases. The CDR3 protein is CASSFRESGNEQFF. CDR3 nucleotide sequence: TGTGCCAGCAGCTTCCGGGAGTCGGGGAATGAGCAGTTCTTC.

This clone was detected only a few times. The genes are TRBV15 and TRBJ2-5; a possible D gene is TRBD1 (8 bases). The germline V and J ends were trimmed by 4 bases and 5 bases, with 14 bases remaining between them. The V gene's germline CDR1 is LNHNV and CDR2 YYDKDF (reference sequence). This CDR3 spans 14 amino acids. The CDR3 loop is CATSTAQGGETQYF. The CDR3 DNA reads as TGTGCCACCAGCACAGCACAGGGGGGGGAGACCCAGTACTTC. The full variable domain, in which reference TRBV15 and TRBJ2-5 provide the parts outside the CDR3, is DAMVIQNPRYQVTQFGKPVTLSCSQTLNHNVMYWYQQKSSQAPKLLFHYYDKDFNNEADTPDNFQSRRPNTSFCFLDIRSPGLGDTAMYLCATSTAQGGETQYFGPGTRLLVL.

This chain joins TRBV11-2 and TRBJ2-1, with 9 bases matching TRBD2. This CDR3 is built from 15 residues. CDR1 is SGHAT, CDR2 FQNNGV, per germline. Trimming took 5 bases from V and 1 from J; bases not matched to a gene: 3. For the CDR3, the DNA is TGTGCCAGCAGCGTAGCGGGAGTTTCCTACAATGAGCAGTTCTTC. The encoded protein is CASSVAGVSYNEQFF.

There are a few counts of this clone. The rearrangement joins TRBV19 to TRBJ2-1; a weak D match, TRBD2 (5 bases). V lost 7 bases and J lost 7, with 14 bases in between. The germline V gene has CDR1 LNHDA and CDR2 SQIVND (reference sequence). The CDR3 totals 13 residues. This CDR3 is CASNRGVSNEQFF. The CDR3 DNA reads as TGTGCCAGTAACCGGGGAGTAAGTAATGAGCAGTTCTTC.

This clone was seen a handful of times. The gene calls are TRBV28 and TRBJ1-1; 8 bases are a match to TRBD1. V shed 10 bases, J shed 5 bases, and the junction held 9 bases outside the gene matches. The V gene's germline CDR1 is MDHEN and CDR2 SYDVKM. This CDR3 region has 13 residues. CDR3 region: CAIQGVPQTEAFF. In nucleotides, the CDR3 is TGTGCCATACAGGGGGTCCCCCAGACTGAAGCTTTCTTT.

The rearrangement uses TRBV27 and TRBJ2-1; 8 bases map to TRBD2. Unmatched junction bases numbered 14, after V lost 3 bases and J lost 7 bases. The germline V gene has CDR1 MNHEY and CDR2 SMNVEV (reference sequence). This CDR3 is 17 amino acids long. The CDR3, as DNA: TGTGCCAGCAGTTTCGAAATTCCGGGACTAGTGGGGAATGAGCAGTTCTTC. Encoded protein: CASSFEIPGLVGNEQFF.

This clone was seen a handful of times. Different DNA sequences within this sample yield the same CDR3. V usage is TRBV30 and J usage is TRBJ1-5, with 10 bases identical to TRBD1. The V and J ends lost 5 bases and 2 bases, in that order; junction bases with no gene match: 0. CDR1 is GTSNPN, CDR2 SVGIG, per germline (reference sequence). The CDR3 is made up of 13 amino acids. CDR3 region: CAWGTGGNQPQHF. The DNA for the CDR3 is TGTGCCTGGGGGACAGGGGGCAATCAGCCCCAGCATTTT.

This sequence joins TRBV29-1 and TRBJ2-1; 9 nucleotides line up with TRBD2. This CDR3 region has 17 residues. The germline V gene encodes CDR1 SQVTM and CDR2 ANQGSEA. J lost 0 bases, V lost 7 bases, and 13 bases had no gene match. The CDR3 nucleotides read TGCAGCGGGTCCGGGACTAGCCTTACGAGCTCCTACAATGAGCAGTTCTTC. Residues: CSGSGTSLTSSYNEQFF.

The chain is built from TRBV27 and TRBJ2-3; D uncertain. The CDR3 covers 14 residues. Trimming pared 6 bases from V and 5 bases from J, leaving 15 bases between. Germline V gene data show CDR1 as MNHEY and CDR2 as SMNVEV (reference sequence). CDR3 DNA sequence: TGTGCCAGCAGCCACCCCGCCAGAGGAGATACGCAGTATTTT. Translating gives CASSHPARGDTQYF.

This chain links TRBV2 with TRBJ1-4, with D possibly matching TRBD1 (5 bases). CDR1 and CDR2 (germline): SNHLY, FYNNEI. The CDR3 sequence is 14 residues long. Trimming pared 3 bases from V and 4 bases from J, leaving 9 bases between. CDR3 amino acids: CASSEGEGNEKLFF. The CDR3 DNA follows: TGTGCCAGCAGTGAGGGGGAGGGTAATGAAAAACTGTTTTTT.

This rearrangement joins TRBV25-1 to TRBJ1-5; D call uncertain. The CDR3 consists of 14 residues. CDR1 is MGHDK and CDR2 is SYGVNS in the germline V gene. The germline V and J ends were trimmed by 6 bases and 6 bases, with 15 bases remaining between them. The CDR3 spells CASSEDYPGQPQHF. CDR3 bases: TGTGCCAGCAGCGAGGACTACCCGGGTCAGCCCCAGCATTTT.